A single sample gave rise to the 19 T cell receptor beta chains below, sequenced in a study of cytomegalovirus exposure and HLA in healthy donors. The PCR contained 60 Vbeta and 13 Jbeta primers. Sequenced by immunoSEQ multiplex PCR; TCRdb stores in-frame clones only, minus some. The repertoire consists of about 170,000 clones, with just under 80% occurring once and the leading ten covering less than 15%. Sequences were obtained from PBMCs. The receptors come from a woman aged 45 to 65 in good health and CMV-seropositive.

The chain uses TRBV30 and TRBJ1-2, with a tentative D call TRBD1 (6 bases). The V end was cut by 8 bases, the J end by 8 bases, with 18 bases between. Germline loops: CDR1 GTSNPN, CDR2 SVGIG (reference sequence). CDR3 size: 12 residues. The CDR3 DNA is TGTGCCGGGCACAGGGAAGTAGGAGGCTACACCTTC. Amino acids: CAGHREVGGYTF.

V usage is TRBV13 and J usage is TRBJ1-4, with D possibly being TRBD1 (6 bases). The CDR3 is 14 residues long. Trimming took off 6 bases at V and 7 bases at J, with 15 bases between the two ends. Germline V gives CDR1 PRHDT, CDR2 FYEKMQ (reference sequence). The CDR3 DNA reads TGTGCCAGCAGTGGGATCGTAGGGGGTGAAAAACTGTTTTTT. It specifies CASSGIVGGEKLFF.

The chain is built from TRBV11-1 and TRBJ2-3; 10 bases match TRBD2. Looked up from germline, CDR1 is SGHAT and CDR2 is FQDESV (reference sequence). The CDR3 length is 13 residues. Losses at the gene ends were 8 bases for V and 3 bases for J; bases not matched to a gene: 2. This CDR3 is CASQLAGTDTQYF. The CDR3 nucleotides are TGTGCCAGCCAACTAGCGGGGACAGATACGCAGTATTTT.

The rearrangement joins TRBV5-5 to TRBJ1-6; maybe TRBD1 (5 bases). The CDR3 spans 15 residues. Germline CDR1 and CDR2: SGHKS and YYEKEE (reference sequence). V was shortened by 4 bases and J by 7 bases, with 15 bases between the two germline ends. CDR3 nucleotide sequence: TGTGCCAGCAGCGGGACTGACCCTCGGAATTCACCCCTCCACTTT. Amino acid sequence: CASSGTDPRNSPLHF.

V is TRBV28 and J is TRBJ1-2, with D unclear. This CDR3 spans 14 amino acids. Germline V gene data show CDR1 as MDHEN and CDR2 as SYDVKM. Trimming stripped 7 bases from V and 7 bases from J, with 19 bases between. The CDR3 DNA reads TGTGCCAGCACCCTTTCCGGGGTAGAACGTGGCTACACCTTC. Protein: CASTLSGVERGYTF.

The rearrangement joins TRBV6-5 to TRBJ1-3, with D tentatively TRBD1 (5 bases). CDR1 and CDR2 (germline): MNHEY, SVGAGI. The CDR3 has 14 residues. The germline V and J ends were trimmed by 0 bases and 6 bases, with 9 bases remaining between them. CDR3 bases: TGTGCCAGCAGTTACTCGGAGGGGATAAACACCATATATTTT. It codes for CASSYSEGINTIYF.

The table lists this clone with a few counts. The V gene is TRBV5-6, the J gene TRBJ1-1; D is ambiguous. The length of the CDR3 is 12 residues. V was clipped by 3 bases and J by 2 bases, with 5 bases between them. The germline V gene has CDR1 SGHDT and CDR2 YYEEEE. The CDR3 coding sequence is TGTGCCAGCAGCTATCTTAACACTGAAGCTTTCTTT. Translated, it gives CASSYLNTEAFF.

The V call is TRBV14, the J call TRBJ2-7; D is perhaps TRBD1 (5 bases). CDR3 length equals 14 residues. V dropped 0 bases and J dropped 4 bases, with 10 bases sitting between them. CDR1 and CDR2 (germline): SGHDN, FVKESK. CDR3 nucleotides: TGTGCCAGCAGCCAAGACCAGGGCCGTTACGAGCAGTACTTC. It specifies CASSQDQGRYEQYF.

The gene calls are TRBV19 and TRBJ2-2, with TRBD1 identical over 8 bases. The J segment lost 4 bases and the V segment lost 4 bases, leaving 5 bases of the junction unmatched. The V gene's germline CDR1 is LNHDA and CDR2 SQIVND (reference sequence). The CDR3 has 15 residues. The CDR3: CASSNGQGTTGELFF. CDR3 DNA sequence: TGTGCCAGTAGTAACGGACAGGGAACCACCGGGGAGCTGTTTTTT.

A single count supports this clone. The chain has TRBV5-1 and TRBJ2-7, with no clear D. CDR1 is SGHRS, CDR2 YFSETQ, per germline. V lost 0 bases and J 2 bases, leaving 12 bases between the germline ends. This CDR3 has 15 residues. DNA for the CDR3: TGCGCCAGCAGCTTGGACTTTACTTCAACCTACGAGCAGTACTTC. Translating gives CASSLDFTSTYEQYF.

This clone was seen a handful of times. The chain has TRBV7-9 and TRBJ2-7; TRBD1 agrees at 10 bases. Germline assignment: CDR1 SEHNR and CDR2 FQNEAQ (reference sequence). Trimming took 5 bases from V and 4 from J; bases not matched to a gene: 8. The CDR3 totals 15 residues. CDR3 protein: CASSPGTGEFYEQYF. As DNA, the CDR3 is TGTGCCAGCAGCCCTGGGACAGGGGAGTTTTACGAGCAGTACTTC.

The chain uses TRBV27 and TRBJ1-3; 8 bases agree with TRBD1. Per germline, CDR1 MNHEY and CDR2 SMNVEV (reference sequence). The CDR3 runs 15 residues. Trimming removed 5 bases from V and 0 bases from J; junction bases left unmatched: 3. This CDR3 reads CASSAGQGSGNTIYF. For the CDR3, the DNA is TGTGCCAGCAGTGCCGGACAGGGCTCTGGAAACACCATATATTTT.

In this sample, this clone turned up a few times. The rearrangement uses TRBV5-8 and TRBJ1-5, with TRBD1 matching 8 bases. The germline gives CDR1 SGHTS, CDR2 YDEGEE. V lost 0 bases and J lost 7; bases outside the gene matches: 6. The CDR3 runs to 15 residues. Written as DNA, the CDR3 is TGTGCCAGCAGCTTGGTGGACAGGGTAGAACAGCCCCAGCATTTT. Its protein product is CASSLVDRVEQPQHF.

This clone is a singleton in its sample. The chain uses TRBV19 and TRBJ2-5; D is ambiguous. V shed 5 bases and J shed 4 bases, with 8 bases lying between them. The germline V gene has CDR1 LNHDA and CDR2 SQIVND (reference sequence). This CDR3 has 12 amino acids. Here the CDR3 reads CASSPTGETQYF. CDR3 DNA: TGTGCCAGTAGTCCCACGGGAGAGACCCAGTACTTC.

This clone was counted once. Compared with germline, one end of the junction differs, possibly owing to a read error. The rearrangement links TRBV7-9 to TRBJ2-7; 9 positions match TRBD1. The CDR3 spans 14 residues. The germline gives CDR1 SEHNR, CDR2 FQNEAQ (reference sequence). CDR3 DNA: TGTTCCAGCAGCGGGGCGGGACAGGGAATCGAGCAGTACTTC. Translation gives CSSSGAGQGIEQYF.

The gene calls are TRBV19 and TRBJ2-3, with 8 bases identical to TRBD2. Germline loops: CDR1 LNHDA, CDR2 SQIVND (reference sequence). V lost 7 bases, J lost 6 bases, and 6 bases stayed unmatched. The CDR3 covers 13 residues. The CDR3 sequence is CASMGGGPDTQYF. The CDR3 bases are TGTGCCAGTATGGGCGGGGGGCCTGATACGCAGTATTTT.

The chain is built from TRBV4-2 and TRBJ1-3, with D possibly matching TRBD1 (6 bases). Germline values: CDR1 LGHNA, CDR2 YNFKEQ. This CDR3 contains 19 residues. V lost 3 bases to trimming and J lost 0 bases, with 21 bases between them. The CDR3 region has the DNA TGTGCCAGCAGCCAGGGGGGGCGCACTCCGCGGAGCTCTGGAAACACCATATATTTT. It translates to CASSQGGRTPRSSGNTIYF.

Details on this clone: Other nucleotide sequences from this sample produce the same CDR3. The CDR3 coding sequence is TGTGCCAGCAGCTCAGGGGGCAATCAGCCCCAGCATTTT. Residues: CASSSGGNQPQHF. The chain joins TRBV7-9 to TRBJ1-5, with D perhaps matching TRBD1 (6 bases). Germline CDR1 reads SEHNR; CDR2 reads FQNEAQ (reference sequence). Trimming shortened V by 4 bases and J by 2 bases, and 6 bases separated the two germline ends. This CDR3 contains 13 residues.

This rearrangement joins TRBV6-5 to TRBJ1-1, with 9 positions matching TRBD1. This CDR3 has 13 residues. Looked up from germline, CDR1 is MNHEY and CDR2 is SVGAGI. V was clipped by 2 bases and J by 10 bases; unmatched bases: 5. CDR3: CASSYPGTGRAFF. The CDR3 coding sequence is TGTGCCAGCAGTTACCCAGGGACAGGGCGAGCTTTCTTT.